The entry below gives a single T cell receptor (beta chain) sequence along with its context. The antigen is undetermined. This record belongs to a study of cytomegalovirus exposure and HLA in healthy donors. For the study at large: Early release data held 85 million or so unique TCRs from HLA-typed donors. Study conclusions and caveats: The study reported that TCR beta sequences accurately predicted HLA-A and HLA-B alleles in most subjects.

PCR employed 60 Vbeta and 13 Jbeta primers. Using immunoSEQ multiplex PCR, the repertoire was profiled, and TCRdb retains in-frame clones only, with some absent. This listing includes roughly 50,000 clones. Germline values: CDR1 SEHNR, CDR2 FQNEAQ (reference sequence). V lost 1 base and J 2 bases, leaving 5 bases between the germline ends. This CDR3 has 13 residues. The sequenced material came from PBMCs. The source is a male donor in good health and CMV-seropositive. The chain couples TRBV7-9 to TRBJ1-2, with D uncertain. The DNA for the CDR3 is TGTGCCAGCAGCTTAGACGGGAACTATGGCTACACCTTC. Encoded protein: CASSLDGNYGYTF.